Detailed here is one T cell receptor beta chain. The data derive from a study of cytomegalovirus exposure and HLA in healthy donors. The CDR3 covers 13 residues. Both 60 Vbeta primers and 13 Jbeta primers went into the PCR. Libraries were prepared by immunoSEQ multiplex PCR; TCRdb keeps only in-frame clonotypes and omits some of them. The data show 200,000 to 300,000 clones, over 75% seen once. This sequence joins TRBV21-1 and TRBJ2-3; TRBD1 is taken as the D call from the table, unchecked against the DNA. TRBV21-1 is assigned pseudogene status. Material for sequencing was PBMCs. The receptor's source is a boy younger than 18 in good health and CMV-seronegative. In DNA, the CDR3 is TGTGCCAGCGGGGGACAGGGGACAGATACGCAGTATTTT. Its protein product is CASGGQGTDTQYF.